The next 22 T cell receptor beta chains were all read from a single sample in a study of early T cells in non-severe SARS-CoV-2 infection. TCRdb re-called the 5' RACE reads through MiXCR, storing one row per CDR3 protein. This sample has some 67,000 distinct CDR3 sequences, with roughly an eighth found just once. Sample: whole blood. The receptors stem from an adult who was a healthcare worker with PCR-confirmed SARS-CoV-2 infection or an uninfected control (not recorded which).

This clonotype was counted at least ten times. The chain is built from TRBV9 and TRBJ2-1; the D gene is possibly TRBD2 (6 bases). Germline lookup yields CDR1 SGDLS and CDR2 YYNGEE. This CDR3 spans 14 amino acids. Trimming took off 3 bases at V and 9 bases at J, with 16 bases between the two ends. For the CDR3, the DNA is TGTGCCAGCAGCGCGGGACTCAGAGTGGGTGAGCAGTTCTTC. It encodes CASSAGLRVGEQFF.

A few counts support this clonotype. The rearrangement joins TRBV7-2 to TRBJ2-7; possibly TRBD1 for D (6 bases). Germline CDR1 SGHTA, CDR2 FQGNSA. The CDR3 is 13 amino acids. Trimming left V 4 bases short and J 5 bases short, with 12 bases between. CDR3 bases: TGTGCCAGCAGCTGGCTCCAGGGGAACGAGCAGTACTTC. Translated, it gives CASSWLQGNEQYF.

The genes are TRBV21-1 and TRBJ2-1. TRBV21-1 has pseudogene status. This CDR3 is 11 amino acids long. The DNA of the CDR3 is TGTGCCAGCAGCTCCGCCGGAGAGCAGTTCTTC. This gives the protein CASSSAGEQFF.

This clonotype was seen many times. The genes are TRBV19 and TRBJ2-7; the match to TRBD1 covers 9 bases. Unmatched junction bases numbered 8, after V lost 5 bases and J lost 3 bases. Germline V gives CDR1 LNHDA, CDR2 SQIVND (reference sequence). The CDR3 is 15 amino acids. CDR3 DNA sequence: TGTGCCAGTAGTGCCCGGACAGGGGCTAACTACGAGCAGTACTTC. Its protein is CASSARTGANYEQYF.

This clonotype was observed at least ten times. The rearrangement links TRBV12-3 or TRBV12-4 to TRBJ1-2; 8 positions agree with TRBD1. V shed 5 bases, J shed 4 bases, and the junction held 6 bases outside the gene matches. There are 14 residues in the CDR3. In nucleotides, the CDR3 is TGTGCCAGCAGTCCTACAGGGGGGGGCTATGGCTACACCTTC. Translation: CASSPTGGGYGYTF.

Many counts were recorded for this clonotype. The chain is built from TRBV24-1 and TRBJ2-1, with a weak D call TRBD2 (5 bases). This CDR3 spans 13 amino acids. V lost 4 bases, J lost 8 bases, and 11 bases lay in between. In germline, CDR1 is KGHDR, CDR2 SFDVKD. CDR3 sequence reads: CATSDPSADEQFF. DNA for the CDR3: TGTGCCACCAGTGACCCCTCAGCGGATGAGCAGTTCTTC.

Remarks on this clonotype: This may arise from a read error, as a much more abundant clone is one base away. The chain has TRBV14 and TRBJ2-5; D not resolved. This CDR3 region has 13 residues. Germline CDR1 is SGHDN and CDR2 is FVKESK. The ends were cut back, 10 bases at V and 3 bases at J, with 15 bases in the middle. The CDR3 sequence: CATSRQHKETQYF. The CDR3 DNA reads TGTGCCACCTCCCGGCAGCACAAAGAGACCCAGTACTTC.

In its sample, this clonotype was seen many times. This chain joins TRBV30 and TRBJ1-1, with TRBD1 matching 7 bases. Germline V gives CDR1 GTSNPN, CDR2 SVGIG (reference sequence). J was trimmed by 6 bases and V by 3 bases; bases with no gene match: 10. The length of the CDR3 is 14 residues. The CDR3 here is CAWRDTGESAEAFF. The DNA of the CDR3 is TGTGCCTGGAGGGATACAGGGGAGTCGGCTGAAGCTTTCTTT.

This clonotype was found many times. The chain joins TRBV20-1 to TRBJ2-5; 11 bases line up with TRBD1. The length of the CDR3 is 15 residues. CDR1 and CDR2 (germline): DFQATT, SNEGSKA (reference sequence). The V gene end was trimmed by 0 bases and the J gene end by 5 bases; junction bases not matched to a gene: 5. The CDR3 protein is CSARDGTGGGETQYF. The CDR3 DNA reads as TGCAGTGCTAGAGACGGGACAGGGGGAGGTGAGACCCAGTACTTC.

This clonotype has ten or more counts. The chain combines TRBV12-3 or TRBV12-4 with TRBJ1-2; weak D call: TRBD1 (5 bases). V gave up 0 bases and J gave up 8 bases, with 13 bases separating them. CDR3 length: 14 amino acids. Here the CDR3 DNA reads TGTGCCAGCAGTTTAGCAGGGGCGGTTAAAGGCTACACCTTC. It encodes CASSLAGAVKGYTF.

Many counts were recorded for this clonotype. V and J are TRBV5-6 and TRBJ1-3; TRBD1 might be the D (6 bases). CDR1 is SGHDT and CDR2 is YYEEEE in the germline V gene. The CDR3 length is 16 residues. Trimming left V 4 bases short and J 0 bases short, with 14 bases between. Here the CDR3 DNA reads TGTGCCAGCAGCGGTACGGACAGAAACTCTGGAAACACCATATATTTT. This translates into CASSGTDRNSGNTIYF.

This clonotype showed up just a few times. V and J are TRBV18 and TRBJ1-1, with D maybe TRBD1 (6 bases). The CDR3 totals 15 residues. Between the trimmed V and J ends, which lost 2 bases and 1 base, there was a span of 11 bases. Per the germline V gene, CDR1 is KGHSH and CDR2 is LQKENI. The CDR3 is CASSPEGGRNTEAFF. CDR3 sequence (DNA): TGTGCCAGCTCACCAGAAGGGGGGCGGAACACTGAAGCTTTCTTT.

This clonotype was found a few times. V usage is TRBV6-1 and J usage is TRBJ2-7; D possibly corresponds to TRBD1 (5 bases). CDR1 and CDR2 from the germline V gene are MNHNS and SASEGT. V was pared by 4 bases and J by 6 bases, with 22 bases between. The CDR3 has 16 residues. CDR3 in amino acids: CASSALVGGNQGEQYF. The CDR3 coding sequence is TGTGCCAGCAGTGCCCTCGTCGGCGGCAATCAGGGCGAGCAGTACTTC.

This clonotype was recorded many times. The chain recombines TRBV19 with TRBJ2-1, with TRBD2 identical over 8 bases. This CDR3 spans 13 amino acids. From germline, CDR1 is LNHDA and CDR2 SQIVND (reference sequence). J was trimmed by 3 bases and V by 8 bases; bases with no gene match: 3. Here the CDR3 DNA reads TGTGCCAGTCGGGGGGGGCTCTACAATGAGCAGTTCTTC. As protein: CASRGGLYNEQFF.

Many counts were recorded for this clonotype. V usage is TRBV24-1 and J usage is TRBJ2-5; unclear D gene. The CDR3 is 15 residues long. Trimming shortened V by 2 bases and J by 0 bases, and 9 bases separated the two germline ends. Germline assignment: CDR1 KGHDR and CDR2 SFDVKD. The DNA for the CDR3 is TGTGCCACCAGTGATTCTACAGCGTACCAAGAGACCCAGTACTTC. Its protein product is CATSDSTAYQETQYF.

The rearrangement links TRBV18 to TRBJ2-3, with 10 bases identical to TRBD2. The V gene end was trimmed by 4 bases and the J gene end by 0 bases; junction bases not matched to a gene: 10. The length of the CDR3 is 18 residues. From germline, CDR1 is KGHSH and CDR2 LQKENI. CDR3 bases: TGTGCCAGCTCACGACGACTAGCGGGCGCAACTAGCACAGATACGCAGTATTTT. This sequence encodes CASSRRLAGATSTDTQYF.

As to this clonotype: One end of the junction varies from germline; a read error may be responsible. The rearrangement joins TRBV7-6 to TRBJ2-7; weak D call: TRBD1 (7 bases). Germline V gene sequence: CDR1 SGHVS, CDR2 FNYEAQ. This CDR3 spans 16 amino acids. The CDR3 is CTSSLGGGRPLEEQYF. CDR3 coding DNA: TGTACCAGCAGCTTAGGAGGGGGCAGGCCCCTGGAGGAGCAGTACTTC.

V gene TRBV3-1 combines with J gene TRBJ2-3, with no clear D. CDR1 and CDR2 (germline): LGHDT, YNNKEL (reference sequence). This CDR3 comprises 15 residues. Trimming cost V 2 bases and J 0 bases, with 9 bases left between them. The DNA of the CDR3 is TGTGCCAGCAGCCAAAACAGACGCAGCACAGATACGCAGTATTTT. It codes for CASSQNRRSTDTQYF.

This clonotype was recorded at least ten times. The V call is TRBV20-1, the J call TRBJ1-4; D may be TRBD1 (6 bases). Germline V gene data show CDR1 as DFQATT and CDR2 as SNEGSKA (reference sequence). Trimming pared 6 bases from V and 8 bases from J, leaving 19 bases between. The CDR3 contains 14 residues. The CDR3 DNA is TGCAGTGCGGCAGGGGACGGGGGAGTAGAAAAACTGTTTTTT. It yields the protein CSAAGDGGVEKLFF.

The genes are TRBV11-2 and TRBJ2-1; TRBD2 is a possible D gene (6 bases). The germline V gene has CDR1 SGHAT and CDR2 FQNNGV. Trimming left V 5 bases short and J 4 bases short, with 12 bases between. The CDR3 contains 14 residues. For the CDR3, the DNA is TGTGCCAGCAGCCGCCGGGACTCTTACAATGAGCAGTTCTTC. The encoded protein is CASSRRDSYNEQFF.

The chain links TRBV7-2 to TRBJ2-3; D might be TRBD1 (5 bases). CDR1 SGHTA and CDR2 FQGNSA come from the germline V gene. This CDR3 has 14 amino acids. V lost 2 bases and J 0 bases, leaving 6 bases between the germline ends. The CDR3 loop reads CASSLYRSTDTQYF. Written as DNA, the CDR3 is TGTGCCAGCAGCTTATACAGGAGCACAGATACGCAGTATTTT.

This clonotype has just a few counts. The CDR3 spells CSVVGRRNEQFF. The CDR3 bases are TGCAGCGTTGTGGGCCGGCGCAATGAGCAGTTCTTC. V gene TRBV29-1 combines with J gene TRBJ2-1; no firm D call. Trimming took off 4 bases at V and 6 bases at J, with 10 bases between the two ends. The CDR3 consists of 12 residues. Germline values: CDR1 SQVTM, CDR2 ANQGSEA.